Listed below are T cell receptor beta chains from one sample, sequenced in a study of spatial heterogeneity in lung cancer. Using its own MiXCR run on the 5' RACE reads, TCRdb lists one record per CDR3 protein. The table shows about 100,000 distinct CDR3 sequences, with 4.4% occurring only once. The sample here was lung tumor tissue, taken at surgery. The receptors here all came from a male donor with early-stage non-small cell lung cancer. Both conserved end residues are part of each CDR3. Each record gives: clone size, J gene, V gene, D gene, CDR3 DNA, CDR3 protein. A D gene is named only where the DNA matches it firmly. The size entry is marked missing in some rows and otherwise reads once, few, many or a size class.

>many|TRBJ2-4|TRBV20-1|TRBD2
TGCAGTGCCTTAAAACTAGCGGGAGACTTCATTCAGTACTTC
CSALKLAGDFIQYF
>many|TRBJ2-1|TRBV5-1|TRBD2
TGCGCCAGCAGACCTTTAGCGGGAAGGAGCTCCTACAATGAGCAGTTCTTC
CASRPLAGRSSYNEQFF
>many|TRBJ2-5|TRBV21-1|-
TGTGCCAGCAGCAGAAAGATTGTCGGGAGAGGTCAAGAGACCCAGTACTTC
CASSRKIVGRGQETQYF
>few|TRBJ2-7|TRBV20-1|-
TGCAGTGCTAGAGGGGGCACAAGGTCCCACGAGCAGTACTTC
CSARGGTRSHEQYF
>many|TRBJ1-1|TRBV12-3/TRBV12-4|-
TGTGCCAGCAGTTTGAGGGGGAACACTGAAGCTTTCTTT
CASSLRGNTEAFF
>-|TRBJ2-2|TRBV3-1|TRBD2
TGTGCCAGCACCTTCCGGAGCGGGGGCGAGCTGTTTTTT
CASTFRSGGELFF
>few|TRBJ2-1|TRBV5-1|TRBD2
TGCGCCAGCAGCAAGGATGGGACTAGAAGTTACAATGAGCAGTTCTTC
CASSKDGTRSYNEQFF
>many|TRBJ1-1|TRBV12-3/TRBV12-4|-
TGTGCCAGCAGTTTGCTGAGGAGGCCCACTGAAGCTTTCTTT
CASSLLRRPTEAFF
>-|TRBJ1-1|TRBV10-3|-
TGTGCCATCAGTGAGTCTCGGGGGGGGATCACTGAAGCTTTCTTT
CAISESRGGITEAFF
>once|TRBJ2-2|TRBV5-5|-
TGTGCCAGCAGCTTGGAGTCCATCGGGGAGCTGTTTTTT
CASSLESIGELFF
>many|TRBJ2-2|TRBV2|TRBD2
TGTGCCAGCAGCTTACTAGCGGGAGTTGCCGGGGAGCTGTTTTTT
CASSLLAGVAGELFF